This TCR beta chain came from a study of blood T cell repertoires in COVID-19. About the research overall: The United States, Italy and Spain supplied acute and convalescent COVID-19 samples. Sources were T cells, B-cell-depleted T cells, or PBMCs; the material itself was cDNA or gDNA.

In the original processing: Reference gene primer amplification gave estimated nucleated cell counts. This table comes from immunoSEQ multiplex PCR, and its TCRdb copy is limited to in-frame clones, with some not included. Clone size and V and J calls were adopted from that table, with D and trimming inferred from the DNA. Altogether 300,000 to 350,000 clones are present, around 90% being singletons, with the ten largest covering 2.5% to 4%. Germline values: CDR1 MNHEY, CDR2 SVGAGI. The CDR3 has 14 residues. V shed 10 bases and J 6 bases; nucleotides not matched to a gene: 14. The sample comprised peripheral blood. J is TRBJ2-7 and V is TRBV6-5, with 8 bases fitting TRBD2. This TCR derives from a woman younger than 35 who had recovered from COVID-19. CDR3 sequence: CATREGSSVTEQYV. CDR3 DNA: TGTGCCACTCGGGAGGGGTCTTCGGTTACCGAGCAGTACGTC.